In its sample, the clone carrying this T cell receptor beta chain was seen many times. Germline V gene sequence: CDR1 SGHRS, CDR2 YFSETQ. Between the trimmed V and J ends, which lost 4 bases and 3 bases, there was a span of 13 bases. This CDR3 has 15 residues. These data come from a study of identical twins. TCRdb recomputed calls from the 5' RACE reads with MiXCR, one row per CDR3 protein. Among under 1 million distinct CDR3 sequences listed, approximately 13% were seen once. These data were also reused for a study on yellow fever vaccine responses in identical twins. That report adds: Reportedly, the T cell response mounted by twins to vaccine seemed partly convergent, partly personalized.

What was sequenced was PBMCs. The V gene is TRBV5-1, the J gene TRBJ1-4; D is uncertain. This TCR derives from a woman under 30 in good health. The CDR3 DNA reads TGCGCCAGCAGCCTCGGCGGCCGGGCTAATGAAAAACTGTTTTTT. This encodes CASSLGGRANEKLFF.